A selection of T cell receptor beta chains follows, all from one sample in a study of cytomegalovirus exposure and HLA in healthy donors. Libraries were prepared by immunoSEQ multiplex PCR; TCRdb keeps only in-frame clonotypes and omits some of them. Among under 200,000 clones, approximately 86% were seen once, and the ten largest hold approximately 2.1%. The source material was PBMCs. These receptors originate from a woman aged 18 to 35 in good health and CMV-seronegative. CDR3s include the opening cysteine and the closing phenylalanine or tryptophan. Each record gives: clone size, V gene, J gene, D gene, CDR3 protein, CDR3 DNA. A D gene is named only where the DNA matches it firmly. Part of the rows lack a size; the others show once, few, many or a class for expanded clones.

clone size: -
V gene: TRBV10-3
J gene: TRBJ2-3
D gene: TRBD1
CDR3 protein: CAISALGQHTDTQYF
CDR3 DNA: TGTGCCATCAGTGCCCTGGGACAGCACACAGATACGCAGTATTTT

clone size: -
V gene: TRBV27
J gene: TRBJ1-2
D gene: TRBD1
CDR3 protein: CASSNRGQGRGGYTF
CDR3 DNA: TGTGCCAGCAGTAACCGAGGACAGGGGCGGGGGGGCTACACCTTC

clone size: -
V gene: TRBV10-2
J gene: TRBJ2-3
D gene: TRBD2
CDR3 protein: CASSDGGGDTDTQYF
CDR3 DNA: TGCGCCAGCAGTGATGGCGGGGGGGACACAGATACGCAGTATTTT

clone size: once
V gene: TRBV5-1
J gene: TRBJ1-2
D gene: TRBD1
CDR3 protein: CASSVDRNYGYTF
CDR3 DNA: TGCGCCAGCAGCGTGGACAGGAACTATGGCTACACCTTC

clone size: -
V gene: TRBV6-6
J gene: TRBJ2-7
D gene: TRBD2
CDR3 protein: CASSYSRAGLSYEQYF
CDR3 DNA: TGTGCCAGCAGTTACTCACGAGCGGGACTGTCCTACGAGCAGTACTTC

clone size: -
V gene: TRBV7-2
J gene: TRBJ2-7
D gene: TRBD2
CDR3 protein: CASSLDPYSGRPTLHEQYF
CDR3 DNA: TGTGCCAGCAGCTTAGACCCCTATAGCGGGAGGCCGACGCTCCACGAGCAGTACTTC

clone size: -
V gene: TRBV19
J gene: TRBJ2-7
D gene: TRBD1
CDR3 protein: CASSQGQTIEQYF
CDR3 DNA: TGTGCCAGTAGTCAGGGACAGACCATCGAGCAGTACTTC

clone size: -
V gene: TRBV27
J gene: TRBJ2-5
D gene: TRBD2
CDR3 protein: CASSLSLAVETQYF
CDR3 DNA: TGTGCCAGCAGTTTATCTCTAGCGGTGGAGACCCAGTACTTC

clone size: -
V gene: TRBV7-8
J gene: TRBJ1-2
D gene: TRBD1
CDR3 protein: CASSPDREGYGYTF
CDR3 DNA: TGTGCCAGCAGCCCCGACAGGGAAGGCTATGGCTACACCTTC

clone size: many
V gene: TRBV7-8
J gene: TRBJ1-1
D gene: TRBD1
CDR3 protein: CASSPGTGANTEAFF
CDR3 DNA: TGTGCCAGCAGCCCTGGGACAGGGGCTAACACTGAAGCTTTCTTT

clone size: -
V gene: TRBV27
J gene: TRBJ2-1
D gene: TRBD2
CDR3 protein: CASSLISASGKNEQFF
CDR3 DNA: TGTGCCAGCAGTTTAATATCCGCTAGCGGTAAGAATGAGCAGTTCTTC

clone size: -
V gene: TRBV6-1
J gene: TRBJ1-2
D gene: -
CDR3 protein: CASSVGRRYGYTF
CDR3 DNA: TGTGCCAGCAGTGTTGGGAGAAGATATGGCTACACCTTC

clone size: -
V gene: TRBV7-6
J gene: TRBJ2-7
D gene: TRBD2
CDR3 protein: CASSREGRTSGGVEQYF
CDR3 DNA: TGTGCCAGCAGTCGCGAGGGGAGGACTAGCGGGGGAGTCGAGCAGTACTTC

clone size: -
V gene: TRBV6-5
J gene: TRBJ2-1
D gene: TRBD2
CDR3 protein: CASSLTGLVYNEQFF
CDR3 DNA: TGTGCCAGCAGCCTAACGGGACTAGTATACAATGAGCAGTTCTTC

clone size: -
V gene: TRBV20-1
J gene: TRBJ2-5
D gene: -
CDR3 protein: CSARDAETQYF
CDR3 DNA: TGCAGTGCCCGGGATGCGGAGACCCAGTACTTC

clone size: -
V gene: TRBV10-3
J gene: TRBJ2-7
D gene: -
CDR3 protein: CAISESVVYYEQYF
CDR3 DNA: TGTGCCATCAGTGAGTCTGTCGTTTACTACGAGCAGTACTTC

clone size: -
V gene: TRBV5-5
J gene: TRBJ1-2
D gene: -
CDR3 protein: CASSRTRINDRNYGYTF
CDR3 DNA: TGTGCCAGCAGCCGGACCCGAATTAATGACAGAAACTATGGCTACACCTTC

clone size: -
V gene: TRBV18
J gene: TRBJ1-5
D gene: -
CDR3 protein: CASSPPGGAGQPQHF
CDR3 DNA: TGTGCCAGCTCACCACCGGGGGGGGCGGGCCAGCCCCAGCATTTT

clone size: -
V gene: TRBV5-4
J gene: TRBJ2-3
D gene: -
CDR3 protein: CASSLPGSTDTQYF
CDR3 DNA: TGTGCCAGCAGCTTGCCGGGTAGCACAGATACGCAGTATTTT

clone size: -
V gene: TRBV5-1
J gene: TRBJ2-7
D gene: -
CDR3 protein: CASSLRGEQYF
CDR3 DNA: TGCGCCAGCAGCTTGAGAGGGGAGCAGTACTTC

clone size: -
V gene: TRBV27
J gene: TRBJ1-4
D gene: TRBD1
CDR3 protein: CASSLEKGQGRQLFF
CDR3 DNA: TGTGCCAGCAGTTTAGAAAAGGGACAGGGGAGACAACTGTTTTTT

clone size: -
V gene: TRBV2
J gene: TRBJ2-5
D gene: -
CDR3 protein: CASRREGETQYF
CDR3 DNA: TGTGCCAGCAGAAGAGAGGGAGAGACCCAGTACTTC

clone size: -
V gene: TRBV4-3
J gene: TRBJ1-2
D gene: -
CDR3 protein: CASSRRGIHGYTF
CDR3 DNA: TGCGCCAGCAGCCGTCGGGGGATACATGGCTACACCTTC

clone size: -
V gene: TRBV5-1
J gene: TRBJ2-3
D gene: TRBD1
CDR3 protein: CASSKGQADTQYF
CDR3 DNA: TGCGCCAGCAGCAAGGGACAGGCAGATACGCAGTATTTT

clone size: -
V gene: TRBV2
J gene: TRBJ1-3
D gene: TRBD1
CDR3 protein: CASSPGQGNSGNTIYF
CDR3 DNA: TGTGCCAGCAGTCCAGGACAGGGGAACTCTGGAAACACCATATATTTT

clone size: -
V gene: TRBV27
J gene: TRBJ2-7
D gene: TRBD1
CDR3 protein: CASSYYRTGKLYEQYF
CDR3 DNA: TGTGCCAGCAGTTATTACCGGACAGGGAAATTATACGAGCAGTACTTC

clone size: -
V gene: TRBV25-1
J gene: TRBJ1-2
D gene: -
CDR3 protein: CASSDLDSKGRGYTF
CDR3 DNA: TGTGCCAGCAGTGATTTGGACTCAAAGGGTCGGGGCTACACCTTC

clone size: -
V gene: TRBV4-3
J gene: TRBJ1-1
D gene: TRBD1
CDR3 protein: CASSHLRGGTGNTEAFF
CDR3 DNA: TGCGCCAGCAGCCACCTAAGAGGGGGGACAGGGAACACTGAAGCTTTCTTT

clone size: once
V gene: TRBV5-8
J gene: TRBJ1-5
D gene: -
CDR3 protein: CASSLSWGPNQPQHF
CDR3 DNA: TGTGCCAGCAGCTTGAGTTGGGGGCCGAATCAGCCCCAGCATTTT

clone size: -
V gene: TRBV9
J gene: TRBJ1-2
D gene: -
CDR3 protein: CASSVADSSYGYTF
CDR3 DNA: TGTGCCAGCAGCGTAGCGGACTCGAGCTATGGCTACACCTTC

clone size: -
V gene: TRBV19
J gene: TRBJ1-2
D gene: TRBD1
CDR3 protein: CASRAATGTGSGYTF
CDR3 DNA: TGTGCCAGTCGAGCGGCTACCGGGACAGGATCTGGCTACACCTTC